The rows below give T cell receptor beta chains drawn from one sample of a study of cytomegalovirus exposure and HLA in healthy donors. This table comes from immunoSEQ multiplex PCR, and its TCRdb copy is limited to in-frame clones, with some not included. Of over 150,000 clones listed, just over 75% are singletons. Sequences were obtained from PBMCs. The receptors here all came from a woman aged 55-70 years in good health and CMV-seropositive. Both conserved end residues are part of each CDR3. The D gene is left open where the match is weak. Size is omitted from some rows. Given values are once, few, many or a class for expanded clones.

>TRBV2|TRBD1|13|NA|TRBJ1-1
TGTGCCAGCAGTGAAGCGGGCAGGGGGCAAGCTTTCTTT
CASSEAGRGQAFF
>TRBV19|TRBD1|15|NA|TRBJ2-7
TGTGCCAGTAGTATCGGGACAGGGGGCTACTACGAGCAGTACTTC
CASSIGTGGYYEQYF
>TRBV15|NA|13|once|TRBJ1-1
TGTGCCACCAGCAGAGATCGGAGCACTGAAGCTTTCTTT
CATSRDRSTEAFF
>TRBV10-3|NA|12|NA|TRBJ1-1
TGTGCCATCAAATCAGGGGACACTGAAGCTTTCTTT
CAIKSGDTEAFF
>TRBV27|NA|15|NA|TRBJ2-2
TGTGCCAGCAGTTTTCAGCGGACTAACACCGGGGAGCTGTTTTTT
CASSFQRTNTGELFF
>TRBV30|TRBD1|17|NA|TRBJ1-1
TGTGCCTGGAGTGTACGAGGACAGGGGGTCGTAAACACTGAAGCTTTCTTT
CAWSVRGQGVVNTEAFF
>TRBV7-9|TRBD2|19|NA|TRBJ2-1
TGTGCCAGCAGCTCGCAACTAGCGGGAGGTGACCCCTCCTACAATGAGCAGTTCTTC
CASSSQLAGGDPSYNEQFF
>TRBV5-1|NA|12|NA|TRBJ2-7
TGCGCCAGCCAGGCAGATGCCTACGAGCAGTACTTC
CASQADAYEQYF
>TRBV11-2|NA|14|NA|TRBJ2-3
TGTGCCAGCAGCTTTGGCCAGGGCCCAGATACGCAGTATTTT
CASSFGQGPDTQYF
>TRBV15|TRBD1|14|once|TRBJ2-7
TGTGCCACCAGCAGTAACAGGGGACCCTACGAGCAGTACTTC
CATSSNRGPYEQYF
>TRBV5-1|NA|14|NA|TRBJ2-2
TGCGCCAGCAGCTCTCAACAGGTCACCGGGGAGCTGTTTTTT
CASSSQQVTGELFF
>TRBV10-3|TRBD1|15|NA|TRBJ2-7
TGTGCCATCAGTGAGTCTGAACAGGGGTACGCCGAGCAGTACTTC
CAISESEQGYAEQYF
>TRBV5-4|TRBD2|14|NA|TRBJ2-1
TGTGCCAGCAGGAGAGCGGGAGATGGCAATGAGCAGTTCTTC
CASRRAGDGNEQFF
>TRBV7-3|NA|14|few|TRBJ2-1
TGTGCCAGCAGCTTAACCCCGGGAGCCAATGAGCAGTTCTTC
CASSLTPGANEQFF
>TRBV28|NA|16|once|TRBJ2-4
TGTGCCAGCAGCCTCCGGGACTCCTGGGCCAAAAACATTCAGTACTTC
CASSLRDSWAKNIQYF
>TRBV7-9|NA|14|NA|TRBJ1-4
TGTGCCAGCAGCTTGGGGGGGTGGGATGAAAAACTGTTTTTT
CASSLGGWDEKLFF
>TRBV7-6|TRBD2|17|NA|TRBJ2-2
TGTGCCAGCAGCTTAGGCGGGAGGGTAAGGAGCGCCGGGGAGCTGTTTTTT
CASSLGGRVRSAGELFF
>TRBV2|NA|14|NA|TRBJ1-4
TGTGCCAGCAGTGCAGTGAATCCTAATGAAAAACTGTTTTTT
CASSAVNPNEKLFF
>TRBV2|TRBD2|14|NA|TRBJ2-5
TGTGCCAGCGGAGCCCCGGGAGGTGGGGAGACCCAGTACTTC
CASGAPGGGETQYF
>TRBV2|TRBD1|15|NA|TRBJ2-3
TGTGCCAGCAAGGCAGGGGACAGAACCACAGATACGCAGTATTTT
CASKAGDRTTDTQYF
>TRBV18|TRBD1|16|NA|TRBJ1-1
TGTGCCAGCTCACCACGACAGGGTTCGGTGAACACTGAAGCTTTCTTT
CASSPRQGSVNTEAFF
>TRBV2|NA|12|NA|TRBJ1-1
TGTGCCAGCAGATTACAGGTGGCTGAAGCTTTCTTT
CASRLQVAEAFF
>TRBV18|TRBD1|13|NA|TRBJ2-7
TGTGCCAGCTCGCAAGGACAGGGCCACGAGCAGTACTTC
CASSQGQGHEQYF
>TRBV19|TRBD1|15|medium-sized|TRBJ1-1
TGTGCCAGTAGTAAGGACAGGGACTCAAACACTGAAGCTTTCTTT
CASSKDRDSNTEAFF
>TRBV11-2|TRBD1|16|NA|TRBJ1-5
TGTGCCAGCAGCTCTGTGACAGGGAAAATAAGTCAGCCCCAGCATTTT
CASSSVTGKISQPQHF
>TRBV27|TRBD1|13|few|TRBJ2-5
TGTGCCAGCAGTTCCACAGGGGGAGGGACCCAGTACTTC
CASSSTGGGTQYF
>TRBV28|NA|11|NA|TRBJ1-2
TGTGCCAGCTCCACAAACTATGGCTACACCTTC
CASSTNYGYTF
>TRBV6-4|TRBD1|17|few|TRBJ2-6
TGTGCCAGCAGTGACTCGTTCAGGGGGTCTGGGGCCAACGTCCTGACTTTC
CASSDSFRGSGANVLTF
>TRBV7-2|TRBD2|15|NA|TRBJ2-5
TGTGCCAGCAGCGGATATAGCGGGAGATACGAGACCCAGTACTTC
CASSGYSGRYETQYF
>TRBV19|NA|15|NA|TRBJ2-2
TGTGCCAGTAGTGTAGAGGGTTGGGGCGTCGGGGAGCTGTTTTTT
CASSVEGWGVGELFF
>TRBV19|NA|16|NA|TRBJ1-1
TGTGCCAGTATGGGGGGATGGGGGACTATGAACACTGAAGCTTTCTTT
CASMGGWGTMNTEAFF
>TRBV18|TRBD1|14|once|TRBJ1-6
TGTGCCAGCTCACCGGGACAGGGTAATTCACCCCTCCACTTT
CASSPGQGNSPLHF
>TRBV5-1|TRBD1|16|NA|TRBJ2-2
TGCGCCAGCAGCTTAGGCAGGGGGCAGGACACCGGGGAGCTGTTTTTT
CASSLGRGQDTGELFF
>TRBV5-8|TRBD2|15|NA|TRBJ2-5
TGTGCCAGCAGCTTGGAGCTAGCGGGCCAAGAGACCCAGTACTTC
CASSLELAGQETQYF
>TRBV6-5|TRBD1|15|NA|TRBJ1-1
TGTGCCAGCAGGGCTGACAGGGGACGGCGGCCTGAAGCTTTCTTT
CASRADRGRRPEAFF